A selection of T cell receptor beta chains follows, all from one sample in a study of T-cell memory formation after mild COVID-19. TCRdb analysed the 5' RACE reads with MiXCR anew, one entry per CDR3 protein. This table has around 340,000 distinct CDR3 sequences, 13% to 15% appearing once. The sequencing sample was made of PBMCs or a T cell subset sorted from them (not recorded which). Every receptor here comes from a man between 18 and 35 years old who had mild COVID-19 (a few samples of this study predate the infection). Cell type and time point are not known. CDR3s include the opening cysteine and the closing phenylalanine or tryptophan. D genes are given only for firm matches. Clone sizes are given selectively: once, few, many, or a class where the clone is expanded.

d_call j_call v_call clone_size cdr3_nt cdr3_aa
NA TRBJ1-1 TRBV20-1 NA TGCAGTGCTAGAGACGGCCAAGGGGGTCGAACTTTCTTT CSARDGQGGRTFF
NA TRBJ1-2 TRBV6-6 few TGTGCCAGCAAGGAGGCAGGGGACGCTAACTATGGCTACACCTTC CASKEAGDANYGYTF
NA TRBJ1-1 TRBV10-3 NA TGTGCCATCAGTGCTATTGTTTACACTGAAGCTTTCTTT CAISAIVYTEAFF
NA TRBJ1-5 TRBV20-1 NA TGCAGTGCTAGTAGAGTAGGGAGCTATGAGAATCAGCCCCAGCATTTT CSASRVGSYENQPQHF
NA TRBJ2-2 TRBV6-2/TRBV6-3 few TGTGCCAGCTTACAAGGCAAGAACACCGGGGAGCTGTTTTTT CASLQGKNTGELFF
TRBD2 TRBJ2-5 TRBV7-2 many TGTGCCAGCAGCTTAGGGATGGGGGAGGGGACCCAGTACTTC CASSLGMGEGTQYF
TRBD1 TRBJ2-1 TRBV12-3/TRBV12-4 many TGTGCCAGCAGTGGGACAGGGTCGTCCGGTGAGCAGTTCTTC CASSGTGSSGEQFF
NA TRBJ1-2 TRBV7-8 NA TGTGCCAGCAGCTTAGAGGCCTTCCGAGCCTATGGCTACACCTTC CASSLEAFRAYGYTF
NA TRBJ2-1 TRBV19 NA TGTGCCAGTAGTAGGCAGGGGTTGTTCAATGAGCAGTTCTTC CASSRQGLFNEQFF
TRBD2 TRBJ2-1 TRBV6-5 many TGTGCCAGCAGTTACGGCCCTGAGCCGGGACTAGATCACAATGAGCAGTTCTTC CASSYGPEPGLDHNEQFF
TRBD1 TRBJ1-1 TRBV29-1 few TGCAGCGTTGGGACCACGGCAGGGGGCTTTGAAGCTTTCTTT CSVGTTAGGFEAFF
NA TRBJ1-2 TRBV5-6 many TGTGCCAGCAGCTTGGCGGGACATGGCTACACCTTC CASSLAGHGYTF
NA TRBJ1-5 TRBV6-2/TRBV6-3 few TGTGCCAGCAGTTATACGGAGGGGATTAAACAGCCCCAGCATTTT CASSYTEGIKQPQHF
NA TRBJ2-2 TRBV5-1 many TGCGCCAGCAGCCCGTCCAGAGCGAACACCGGGGAGCTGTTTTTT CASSPSRANTGELFF
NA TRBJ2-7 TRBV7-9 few TGTGCCAGCAGCACAGACAGCCCCTACGAGCAGTACTTC CASSTDSPYEQYF
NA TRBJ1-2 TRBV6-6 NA TGTGCCAGCAGTTACTCGTTGGCAGCCATCGTCGACTACGTTAACTATGGCTACACCTTC CASSYSLAAIVDYVNYGYTF
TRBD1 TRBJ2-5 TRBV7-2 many TGCGCCAGCAGCTTCCAGGGGGAAGAGACCCAGTACTTC CASSFQGEETQYF
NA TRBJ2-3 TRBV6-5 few TGTGCCAGCAGACAAGGGACACCGGCCTCTGATACGCAGTATTTT CASRQGTPASDTQYF